This T cell receptor beta chain came from a study of T cells after yellow fever vaccination. Whole-study results and caveats: Most clones from primary vaccination were detected again post-booster (almost 98% CD4, roughly 85% CD8). Though weaker, the secondary response peaked faster, on day 5 versus 15. The appearance of a small share of clonotypes in both CD4 and CD8 compartments was observed.

V trimming: 4 bases; J trimming: 0 bases; junction bases outside the gene matches: 13. Looked up from germline, CDR1 is MGHDK and CDR2 is SYGVNS. The CDR3 is made up of 19 amino acids. Details on this clonotype: What it binds is unknown.

TCRdb ran MiXCR on the 5' RACE reads and lists one entry per CDR3 protein. The sample records hundreds of thousands of distinct CDR3 sequences, about 19% being singletons. This chain uses TRBV25-1 with TRBJ2-7; 12 nucleotides line up with TRBD1. The specimen comprised PBMCs, sampled 15 days after the yellow fever booster vaccination. This clonotype was obtained from a man aged 25-40 years who received the YFV17D yellow fever vaccine. This CDR3 reads CASSATGTGGPTISYEQYF. The CDR3 DNA reads as TGTGCCAGCAGTGCGACCGGGACAGGGGGCCCCACTATCTCCTACGAGCAGTACTTC.